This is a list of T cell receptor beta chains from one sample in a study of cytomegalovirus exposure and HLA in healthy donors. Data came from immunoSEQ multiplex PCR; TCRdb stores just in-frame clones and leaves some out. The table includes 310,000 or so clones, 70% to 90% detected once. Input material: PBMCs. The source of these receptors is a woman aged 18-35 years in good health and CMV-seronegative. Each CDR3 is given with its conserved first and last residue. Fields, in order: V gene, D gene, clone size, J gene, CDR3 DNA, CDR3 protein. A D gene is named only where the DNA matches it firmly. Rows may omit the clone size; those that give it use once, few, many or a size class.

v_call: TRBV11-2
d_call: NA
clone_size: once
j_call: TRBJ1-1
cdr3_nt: TGTGCCAGCAGCTGGGAGGGCACTGAAGCTTTCTTT
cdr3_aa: CASSWEGTEAFF

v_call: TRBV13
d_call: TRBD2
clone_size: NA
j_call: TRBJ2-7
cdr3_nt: TGTGCCAGCAGCCCCCAAGCGGGGGGGTATGAGCAGTACTTC
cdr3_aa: CASSPQAGGYEQYF

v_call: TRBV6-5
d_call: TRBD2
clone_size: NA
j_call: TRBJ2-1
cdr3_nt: TGTGCCAGCAGTTACGGGACTAGCGGGTACAATGAGCAGTTCTTC
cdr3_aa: CASSYGTSGYNEQFF

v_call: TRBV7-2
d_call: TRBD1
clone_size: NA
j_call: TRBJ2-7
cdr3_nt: TGTGCCAGCAGCTTATGGAGGACAGGGGGTTTCTACGAGCAGTACTTC
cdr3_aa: CASSLWRTGGFYEQYF

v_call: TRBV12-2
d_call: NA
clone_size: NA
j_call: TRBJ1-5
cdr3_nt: TGTGCAAGTCGCCCCCCCTGCCGGGGATATTATGTAGCTCAGCCCCAGCATTTT
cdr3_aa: CASRPPCRGYYVAQPQHF

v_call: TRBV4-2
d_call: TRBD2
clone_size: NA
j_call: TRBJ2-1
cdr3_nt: TGTGCCAGCAGCCAAGTAGGGGTTTCTAGCGGGGGTCGGATTTACAATGAGCAGTTCTTC
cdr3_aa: CASSQVGVSSGGRIYNEQFF

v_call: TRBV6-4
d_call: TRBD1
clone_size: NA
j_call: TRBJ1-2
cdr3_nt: TGTGCCAGCACAAAAGACAGGGCCCCACCAAATTCCTATGGCTACACCTTC
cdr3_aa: CASTKDRAPPNSYGYTF

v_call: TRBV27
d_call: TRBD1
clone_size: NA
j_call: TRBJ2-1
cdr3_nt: TGTGCCAGCAGTTTAGGGACAGTAAACAATGAGCAGTTCTTC
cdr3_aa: CASSLGTVNNEQFF

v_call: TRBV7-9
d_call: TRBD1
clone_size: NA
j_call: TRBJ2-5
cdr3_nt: TGTGCCAGCAGCCTGGGGGGGACAGGGGGAGAGACCCAGTACTTC
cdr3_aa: CASSLGGTGGETQYF

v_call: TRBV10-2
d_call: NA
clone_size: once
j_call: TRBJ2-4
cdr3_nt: TGCGCCAGCAGTGAGTGGGTGAGACACCCAAACATTCAGTACTTC
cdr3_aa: CASSEWVRHPNIQYF

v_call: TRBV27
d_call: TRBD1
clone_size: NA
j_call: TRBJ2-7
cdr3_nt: TGTGCCAGCAGTTTTGGGACAGCGACCTACGAGCAGTACTTC
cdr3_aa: CASSFGTATYEQYF

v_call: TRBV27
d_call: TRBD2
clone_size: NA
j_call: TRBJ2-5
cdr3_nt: TGTGCCAGCAGAGTAGGACTAGCGGGGGGTCATGGGGAGACCCAGTACTTC
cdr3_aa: CASRVGLAGGHGETQYF

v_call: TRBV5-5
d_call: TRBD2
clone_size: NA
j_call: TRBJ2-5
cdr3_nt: TGTGCCAGCAGCTTGGCCGGGACTAGCGGGCCCTCCGCGGAGACCCAGTACTTC
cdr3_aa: CASSLAGTSGPSAETQYF

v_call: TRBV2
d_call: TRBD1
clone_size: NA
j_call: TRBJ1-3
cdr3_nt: TGTGCCAGCAGCGTTTTGAGGGGGCCGGGAAACACCATATATTTT
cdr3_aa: CASSVLRGPGNTIYF

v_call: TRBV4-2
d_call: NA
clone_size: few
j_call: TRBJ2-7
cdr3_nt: TGTGCCAGCAGCCAAGCCTCTGGACTAGGACAGAACGAGCAGTACTTC
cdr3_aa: CASSQASGLGQNEQYF

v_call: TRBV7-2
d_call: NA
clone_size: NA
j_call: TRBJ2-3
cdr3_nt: TGTGCCAGCAGTAAAGACCAGGGGACGACAGATACGCAGTATTTT
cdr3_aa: CASSKDQGTTDTQYF

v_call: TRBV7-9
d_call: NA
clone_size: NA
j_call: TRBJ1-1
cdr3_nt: TGTGCCAGCAGCTTAGCTCTCGCGGGGGCGCGTAAGTTTGCGGCTTTCTTT
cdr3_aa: CASSLALAGARKFAAFF

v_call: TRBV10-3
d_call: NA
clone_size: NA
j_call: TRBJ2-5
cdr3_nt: TGTGCCATCAGTGAGCGTCCTATCGGTTTTAGGACCCAGTACTTC
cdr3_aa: CAISERPIGFRTQYF

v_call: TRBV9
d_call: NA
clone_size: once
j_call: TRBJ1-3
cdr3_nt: TGTGCCAGCAGCGTAGGTCAAACTGGAAACACCATATATTTT
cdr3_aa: CASSVGQTGNTIYF

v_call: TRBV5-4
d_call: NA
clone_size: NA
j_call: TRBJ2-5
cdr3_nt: TGTGCCAGCAGCTTGGGCCTAGCCCAGGAGACCCAGTACTTC
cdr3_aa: CASSLGLAQETQYF

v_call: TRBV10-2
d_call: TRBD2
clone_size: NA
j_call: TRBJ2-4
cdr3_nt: TGCGCCAGCAGACTAGCGGGGGCTGAAGCCAAAAACATTCAGTACTTC
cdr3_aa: CASRLAGAEAKNIQYF

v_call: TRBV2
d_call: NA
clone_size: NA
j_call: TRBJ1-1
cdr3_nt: TGTGCCAGCAGTATCACGGGAAATGGGGACATTACCCCTTTCTTT
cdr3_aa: CASSITGNGDITPFF

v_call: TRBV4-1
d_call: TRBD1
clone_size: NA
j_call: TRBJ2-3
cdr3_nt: TGCGCCAGCAGCCAAGTCTCGGGACAGTATACGCAGTATTTT
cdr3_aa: CASSQVSGQYTQYF

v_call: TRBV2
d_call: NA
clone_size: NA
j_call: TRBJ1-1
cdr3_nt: TGTGCCAGCCTACTGATCACAAGGAGCACTGAAGCTTTCTTT
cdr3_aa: CASLLITRSTEAFF

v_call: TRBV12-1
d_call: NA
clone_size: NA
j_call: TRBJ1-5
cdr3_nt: TGTGCCAGCAGCCCACTTACAGGGGGCAGAATTCGCAATCAGCCCCAGCATTTT
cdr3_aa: CASSPLTGGRIRNQPQHF

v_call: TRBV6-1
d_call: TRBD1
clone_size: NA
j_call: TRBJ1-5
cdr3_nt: TGTGCCAGCTTCCGGGACAGGGGGCCCCAGCATTTT
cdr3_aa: CASFRDRGPQHF

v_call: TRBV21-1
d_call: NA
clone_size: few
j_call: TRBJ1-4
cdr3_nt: TGTGCCAGCAGCAAAGCCTTCGGGGGGCAAAGCGGTGAAAAACTGTTTTTT
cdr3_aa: CASSKAFGGQSGEKLFF

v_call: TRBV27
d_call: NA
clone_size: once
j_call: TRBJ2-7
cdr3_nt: TGTGCCAGCAGTGGGGGACGGGGGAGCTCCTACGAGCAGTACTTC
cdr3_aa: CASSGGRGSSYEQYF

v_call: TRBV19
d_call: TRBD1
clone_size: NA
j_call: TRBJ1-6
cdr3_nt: TGTGCCAGTAGTATAGTTTGGACAGGGGATTCACCCCTCCACTTT
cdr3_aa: CASSIVWTGDSPLHF

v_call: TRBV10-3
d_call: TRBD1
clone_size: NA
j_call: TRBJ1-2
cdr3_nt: TGTGCCATCAGTGACGGGACGGGACAGGGGGCTGAAATTCCTTCGACAGCCTATGGCTACACCTTC
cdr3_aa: CAISDGTGQGAEIPSTAYGYTF

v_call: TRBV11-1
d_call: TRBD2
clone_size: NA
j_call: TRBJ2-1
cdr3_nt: TGTGCCAGCAGCTTAGGAACGGGGGTTGCGGGGGGAAGATACAATGAGCAGTTCTTC
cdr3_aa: CASSLGTGVAGGRYNEQFF

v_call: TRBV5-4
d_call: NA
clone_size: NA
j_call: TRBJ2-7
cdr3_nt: TGTGCCAGCAGTTCAGGGGGGAGCGAGCAGTACTTC
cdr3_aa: CASSSGGSEQYF

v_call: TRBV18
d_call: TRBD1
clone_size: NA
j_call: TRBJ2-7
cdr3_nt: TGTGCCAGCTCACCGACAGGGGGATCCTACGAGCAGTACTTC
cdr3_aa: CASSPTGGSYEQYF

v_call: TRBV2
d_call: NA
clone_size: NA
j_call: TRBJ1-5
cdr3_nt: TGTGCCAGCAGTGTGACAGTCTCCGGCAACCAGCCCCAGCATTTT
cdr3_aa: CASSVTVSGNQPQHF

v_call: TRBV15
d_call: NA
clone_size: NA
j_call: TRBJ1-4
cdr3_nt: TGTGCCACCAGCAGAGCCGATGAAAAACTGTTTTTT
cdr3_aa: CATSRADEKLFF

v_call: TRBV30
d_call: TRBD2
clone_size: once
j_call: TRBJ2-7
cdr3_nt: TGTGCCTGGACCCGGGGGGGGGTAACCTACGAGCAGTACTTC
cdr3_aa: CAWTRGGVTYEQYF

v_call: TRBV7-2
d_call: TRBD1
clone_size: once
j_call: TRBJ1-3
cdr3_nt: TGTGCCACCAGGGACAGGGGAACCTCTGGAAACACCATATATTTT
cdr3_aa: CATRDRGTSGNTIYF

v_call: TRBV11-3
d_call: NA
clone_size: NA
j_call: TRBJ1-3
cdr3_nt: TGTGCCATGGTGAGTAGGGGCGGCTATCGGGTTTACTTCTCTGGAAACACCATATATTTT
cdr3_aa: CAMVSRGGYRVYFSGNTIYF

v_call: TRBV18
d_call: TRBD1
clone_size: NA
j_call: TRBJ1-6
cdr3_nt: TGTGCCAGCTCGGGCGGACAGGACTCCTATAATTCACCCCTCCACTTT
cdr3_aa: CASSGGQDSYNSPLHF

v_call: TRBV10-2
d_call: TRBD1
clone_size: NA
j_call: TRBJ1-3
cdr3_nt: TGCGCCAGCAGTGAGTCCGGGGGACAGCTACACTCTGGAAACACCATATATTTT
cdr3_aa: CASSESGGQLHSGNTIYF

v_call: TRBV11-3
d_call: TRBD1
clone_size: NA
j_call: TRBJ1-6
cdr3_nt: TGTGCCAGCAGCGACGGGACAGGGGACAATTCACCCCTCCACTTT
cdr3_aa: CASSDGTGDNSPLHF

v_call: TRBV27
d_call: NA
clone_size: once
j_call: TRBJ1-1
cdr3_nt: TGTGCCAGCAGTTTATGGCAGGGGAACACTGAAGCTTTCTTT
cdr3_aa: CASSLWQGNTEAFF

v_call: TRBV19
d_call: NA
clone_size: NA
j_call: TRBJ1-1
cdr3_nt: TGTGCCAGTAGTATCCTCCAACCGGGCAGGGGACCACGGAACACTGAAGCTTTCTTT
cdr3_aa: CASSILQPGRGPRNTEAFF

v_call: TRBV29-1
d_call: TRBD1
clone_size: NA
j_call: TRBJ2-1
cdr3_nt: TGCAGCGTTGGGGGGACAGTCTACAATGAGCAGTTCTTC
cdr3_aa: CSVGGTVYNEQFF

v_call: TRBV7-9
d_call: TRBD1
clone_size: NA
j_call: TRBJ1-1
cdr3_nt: TGTGCCAGCAGCTTAGGGAAAACGGGACAGGGGGTCACTGAAGCTTTCTTT
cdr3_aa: CASSLGKTGQGVTEAFF

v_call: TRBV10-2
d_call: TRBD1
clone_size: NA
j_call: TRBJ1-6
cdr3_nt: TGCGCCAGCCTTGAGGGGGGACAGGGGTATTCACCCCTCCACTTT
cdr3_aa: CASLEGGQGYSPLHF

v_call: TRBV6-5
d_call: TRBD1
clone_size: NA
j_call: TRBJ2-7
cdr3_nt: TGTGCCAGCAGTTACGGGACAGGGGTTTCCTACGAGCAGTACTTC
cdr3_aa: CASSYGTGVSYEQYF

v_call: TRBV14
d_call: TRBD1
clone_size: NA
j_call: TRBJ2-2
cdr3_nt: TGTGCCAGCAGCCCCAGGACAGGGTACACCGGGGAGCTGTTTTTT
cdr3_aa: CASSPRTGYTGELFF

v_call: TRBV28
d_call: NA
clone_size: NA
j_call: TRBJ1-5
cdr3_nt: TGTGCCAGCAGTTGGACAGTTGTTAAGGGGAATCAGCCCCAGCATTTT
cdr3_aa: CASSWTVVKGNQPQHF

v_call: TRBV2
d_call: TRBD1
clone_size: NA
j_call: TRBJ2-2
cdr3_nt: TGTGCCAGCCCACGCGACAGGGGGTTTCCCAACACCGGGGAGCTGTTTTTT
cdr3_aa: CASPRDRGFPNTGELFF